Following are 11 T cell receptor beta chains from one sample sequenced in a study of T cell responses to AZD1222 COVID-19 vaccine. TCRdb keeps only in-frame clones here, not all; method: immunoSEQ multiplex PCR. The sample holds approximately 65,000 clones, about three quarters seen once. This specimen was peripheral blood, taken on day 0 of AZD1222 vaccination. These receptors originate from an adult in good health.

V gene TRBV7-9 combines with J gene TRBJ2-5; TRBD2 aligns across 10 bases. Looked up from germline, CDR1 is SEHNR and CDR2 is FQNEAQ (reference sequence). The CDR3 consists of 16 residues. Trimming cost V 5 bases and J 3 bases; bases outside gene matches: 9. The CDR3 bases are TGTGCCAGCAGCCCAGCCCTAACTAGCGGGGAAGAGACCCAGTACTTC. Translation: CASSPALTSGEETQYF.

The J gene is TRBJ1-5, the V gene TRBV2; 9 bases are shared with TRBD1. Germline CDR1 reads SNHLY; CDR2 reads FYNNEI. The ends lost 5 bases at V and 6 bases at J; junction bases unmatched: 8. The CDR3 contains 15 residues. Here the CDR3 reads CASSLDRGEVQPQHF. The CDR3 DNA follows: TGTGCCAGCAGTCTAGACAGGGGGGAAGTTCAGCCCCAGCATTTT.

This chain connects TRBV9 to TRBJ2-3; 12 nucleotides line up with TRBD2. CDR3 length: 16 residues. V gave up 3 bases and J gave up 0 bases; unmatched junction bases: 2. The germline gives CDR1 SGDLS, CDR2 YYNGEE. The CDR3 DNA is TGTGCCAGCAGCGGGACTAGCGGGGTCAGCACAGATACGCAGTATTTT. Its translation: CASSGTSGVSTDTQYF.

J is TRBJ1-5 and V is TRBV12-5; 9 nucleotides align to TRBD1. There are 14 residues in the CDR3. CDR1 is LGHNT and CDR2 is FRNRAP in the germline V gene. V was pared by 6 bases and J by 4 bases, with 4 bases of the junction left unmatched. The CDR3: CASGGTGSNQPQHF. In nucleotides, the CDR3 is TGTGCTAGTGGGGGGACAGGGTCTAATCAGCCCCAGCATTTT.

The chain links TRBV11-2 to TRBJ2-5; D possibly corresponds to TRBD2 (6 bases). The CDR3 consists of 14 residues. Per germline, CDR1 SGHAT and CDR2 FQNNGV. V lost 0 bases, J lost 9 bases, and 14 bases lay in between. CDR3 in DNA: TGTGCCAGCAGCTTAGAGGGACTTCTGGTAGCCCAGTACTTC. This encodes CASSLEGLLVAQYF.

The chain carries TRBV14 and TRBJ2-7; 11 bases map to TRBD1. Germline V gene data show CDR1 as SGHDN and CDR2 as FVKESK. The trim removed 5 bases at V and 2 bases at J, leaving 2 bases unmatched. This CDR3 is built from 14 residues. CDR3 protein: CASSWGQGAYEQYF. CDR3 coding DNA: TGTGCCAGCAGCTGGGGACAGGGGGCCTACGAGCAGTACTTC.

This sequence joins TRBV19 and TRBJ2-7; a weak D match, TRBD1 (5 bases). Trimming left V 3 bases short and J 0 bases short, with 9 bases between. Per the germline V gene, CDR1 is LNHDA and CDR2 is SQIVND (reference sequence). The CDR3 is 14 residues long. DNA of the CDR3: TGTGCCAGTAGTATCGGACAAAACTCCTACGAGCAGTACTTC. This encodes CASSIGQNSYEQYF.

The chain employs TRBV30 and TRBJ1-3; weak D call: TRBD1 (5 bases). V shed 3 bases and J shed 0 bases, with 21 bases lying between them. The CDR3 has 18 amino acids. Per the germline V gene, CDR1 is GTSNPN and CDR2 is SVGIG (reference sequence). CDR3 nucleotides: TGTGCCTGGAGCATCCGTACGGGGTGGACACACTCTGGAAACACCATATATTTT. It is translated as CAWSIRTGWTHSGNTIYF. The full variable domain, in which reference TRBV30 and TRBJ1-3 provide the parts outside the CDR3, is SQTIHQWPATLVQPVGSPLSLECTVEGTSNPNLYWYRQAAGRGLQLLFYSVGIGQISSEVPQNLSASRPQDRQFILSSKKLLLSDSGFYLCAWSIRTGWTHSGNTIYFGEGSWLTVV.

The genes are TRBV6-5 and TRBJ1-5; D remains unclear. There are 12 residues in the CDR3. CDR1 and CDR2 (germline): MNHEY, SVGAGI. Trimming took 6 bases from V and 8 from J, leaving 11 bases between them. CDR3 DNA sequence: TGTGCCAGCAGGTCTCTTCGGGAGCCCCAGCATTTT. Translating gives CASRSLREPQHF.

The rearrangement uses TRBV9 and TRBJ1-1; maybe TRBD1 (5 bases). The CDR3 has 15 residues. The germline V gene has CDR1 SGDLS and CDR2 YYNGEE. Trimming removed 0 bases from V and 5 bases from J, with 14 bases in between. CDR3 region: CASSVVDRGDTEAFF. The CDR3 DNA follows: TGTGCCAGCAGCGTAGTAGACAGAGGAGATACTGAAGCTTTCTTT.

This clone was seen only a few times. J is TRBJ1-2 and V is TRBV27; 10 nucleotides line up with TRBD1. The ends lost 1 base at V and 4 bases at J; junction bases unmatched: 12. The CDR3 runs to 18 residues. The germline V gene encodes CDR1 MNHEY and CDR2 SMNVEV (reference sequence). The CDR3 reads CASSLFGRRDRGRYGYTF. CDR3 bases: TGTGCCAGCAGTTTATTCGGCCGCCGGGACAGGGGCCGCTATGGCTACACCTTC.